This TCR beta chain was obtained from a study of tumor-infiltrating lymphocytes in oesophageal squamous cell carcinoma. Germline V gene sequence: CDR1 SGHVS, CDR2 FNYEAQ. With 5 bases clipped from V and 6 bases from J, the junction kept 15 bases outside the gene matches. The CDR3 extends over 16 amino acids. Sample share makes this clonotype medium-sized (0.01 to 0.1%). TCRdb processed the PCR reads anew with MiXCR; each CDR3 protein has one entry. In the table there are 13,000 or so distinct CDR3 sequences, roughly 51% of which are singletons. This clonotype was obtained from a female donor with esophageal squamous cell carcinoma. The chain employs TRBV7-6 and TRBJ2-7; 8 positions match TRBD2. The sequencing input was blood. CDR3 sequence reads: CASSPPGGGMWGEQYF. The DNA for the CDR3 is TGTGCCAGCAGCCCCCCGGGGGGGGGGATGTGGGGCGAGCAGTACTTC. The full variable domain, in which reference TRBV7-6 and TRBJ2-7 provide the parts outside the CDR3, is GAGVSQSPRYKVTKRGQDVALRCDPISGHVSLYWYRQALGQGPEFLTYFNYEAQQDKSGLPNDRFSAERPEGSISTLTIQRTEQRDSAMYRCASSPPGGGMWGEQYFGPGTRLTVT.